Listed here are 21 T cell receptor beta chains from one sample, sequenced in a study of post-analysis software for immune sequencing data (dated by TCRdb to 2013 to 2016). The paper as a whole reports these results and caveats: Significantly higher frequencies in patients than in controls were found for several TRBV segments, including TRBV5-6, TRBV5-1 and TRBV20-1.

The library was built by means of PCR. Instrument on record: Illumina HiSeq 2500. To reduce PCR and sequencing biases, unique molecular identifiers were built into the TCR beta cDNA libraries. TCRdb reran the public reads through fastp at Q25 and MiXCR, keeping productive beta chains. CDR3 protein duplicates are merged, each entry listing the most common genes and DNA. Present in this sample are 450,000 or so distinct CDR3 sequences, under 55% of which were seen just once. The ten biggest clones cover about 12% of the sample. Their antigens remain unidentified. The sequenced material came from blood. The receptors come from a girl under 18 with multiple sclerosis.

The CDR3 loop is CATGNPGLDNEQFF. Written as DNA, the CDR3 is TGTGCCACCGGTAATCCGGGACTAGACAATGAGCAGTTCTTC. This chain joins TRBV2 and TRBJ2-1, with TRBD2 identical over 8 bases. Germline-derived CDR1 and CDR2 are SNHLY and FYNNEI. This CDR3 contains 14 residues. Losses at the gene ends were 10 bases for V and 5 bases for J; bases not matched to a gene: 10. Full variable domain (missing parts from reference TRBV2 and TRBJ2-1): EPEVTQTPSHQVTQMGQEVILRCVPISNHLYFYWYRQILGQKVEFLVSFYNNEISEKSEIFDDQFSVERPDGSNFTLKIRSTKLEDSAMYFCATGNPGLDNEQFFGPGTRLTVL.

The chain uses TRBV29-1 and TRBJ2-5, with TRBD2 identical over 13 bases. Germline V CDR1 and CDR2: SQVTM, ANQGSEA. V lost 6 bases and J lost 11; bases outside the gene matches: 15. This CDR3 comprises 15 residues. CDR3 DNA sequence: TGCAGCGTCGGACTAGCGGGAGTTTTTTACAATGAGCAGTACTTC. This sequence encodes CSVGLAGVFYNEQYF.

This sequence joins TRBV29-1 and TRBJ2-7; D uncertain. Germline V gene lookup returns CDR1 SQVTM and CDR2 ANQGSEA. With 3 bases removed from V and 0 bases from J, the gap between germline ends came to 15 bases. The CDR3 extends over 15 amino acids. The CDR3 DNA reads TGCAGCGTTGACCGGCGAGGATGGGGCTCCTACGAGCAGTACTTC. Encoded protein: CSVDRRGWGSYEQYF.

The chain carries TRBV5-1 and TRBJ2-1; a weak D match, TRBD1 (5 bases). The length of the CDR3 is 16 residues. V lost 3 bases and J 0 bases, leaving 13 bases between the germline ends. Germline V gene lookup returns CDR1 SGHRS and CDR2 YFSETQ. CDR3 amino acids: CASSSDRGSSYNEQFF. CDR3 DNA sequence: TGCGCCAGCAGCTCGGATAGGGGAAGCTCCTACAATGAGCAGTTCTTC.

The table lists this clonotype with a few counts. The CDR3 DNA is TGTGCCAGCAGTGACTCCGGGACAGATTACGAGCAGTACTTC. Its translation is CASSDSGTDYEQYF. The V gene is TRBV25-1, the J gene TRBJ2-7, with TRBD1 matching 7 bases. V lost 3 bases and J lost 4; bases outside the gene matches: 6. This CDR3 contains 14 residues. The germline gives CDR1 MGHDK, CDR2 SYGVNS.

The genes are TRBV6-5 and TRBJ1-2, with D possibly being TRBD1 (5 bases). The CDR3 contains 14 residues. The germline V gene encodes CDR1 MNHEY and CDR2 SVGAGI. Between the trimmed V and J ends, which lost 6 bases and 3 bases, there was a span of 14 bases. CDR3 loop: CASRNRGFDYGYTF. CDR3 DNA: TGTGCCAGCAGGAATAGGGGATTTGACTATGGCTACACCTTC.

The chain carries TRBV5-5 and TRBJ1-5, with 8 bases that match TRBD1. The CDR3 has 15 residues. The germline CDR1 and CDR2 sequences are SGHKS and YYEKEE (reference sequence). With 1 base clipped from V and 5 bases from J, the junction kept 5 bases outside the gene matches. This CDR3 is CASSLFDRGYQPQHF. The CDR3 nucleotides read TGTGCCAGCAGCTTGTTCGACAGGGGTTATCAGCCCCAGCATTTT.

This clonotype was recorded a few times. The V gene is TRBV12-3 or TRBV12-4, the J gene TRBJ1-4; D might be TRBD1 (5 bases). The CDR3 is 12 amino acids. V lost 3 bases and J 14 bases, leaving 13 bases between the germline ends. The CDR3 nucleotides are TGTGCCAGCAGTTTTTCGACAGCGGATCTGTTTTTT. Its protein product is CASSFSTADLFF.

The chain is built from TRBV29-1 and TRBJ2-7, with no clear D. Germline assignment: CDR1 SQVTM and CDR2 ANQGSEA. The CDR3 totals 11 residues. V lost 3 bases to trimming and J lost 1 base, with 4 bases between them. The CDR3 coding sequence is TGCAGCGTTGAGTGGTCCTACGAGCAGTACTTC. Protein sequence: CSVEWSYEQYF.

This clonotype showed up just a few times. This rearrangement joins TRBV27 to TRBJ2-1; the D gene could be TRBD1 or TRBD2 (5 bases each). The germline V gene encodes CDR1 MNHEY and CDR2 SMNVEV (reference sequence). V was shortened by 5 bases and J by 9 bases, with 11 bases between the two germline ends. The CDR3 spans 12 residues. CDR3 region: CASSTGGIEQFF. The CDR3 nucleotides read TGTGCCAGCAGTACAGGAGGTATTGAGCAGTTCTTC.

The V gene is TRBV24-1, the J gene TRBJ2-1, with a tentative D call TRBD1 (6 bases). CDR3 size: 16 residues. Germline-derived CDR1 and CDR2 are KGHDR and SFDVKD. V was shortened by 3 bases and J by 5 bases, with 16 bases between the two germline ends. Written as DNA, the CDR3 is TGTGCCACCAGTGATGGGGGCCGCACGAAACACAATGAGCAGTTCTTC. Amino acid sequence: CATSDGGRTKHNEQFF.

The genes are TRBV19 and TRBJ1-1; 11 bases map to TRBD1. V shed 4 bases, J shed 1 base, and the junction held 8 bases outside the gene matches. The CDR3 is 17 amino acids. CDR1 LNHDA and CDR2 SQIVND come from the germline V gene (reference sequence). CDR3 amino acids: CASSSWTGGYRNTEAFF. For the CDR3, the DNA is TGTGCCAGTAGTAGCTGGACAGGGGGCTACAGGAACACTGAAGCTTTCTTT.

This chain links TRBV12-3 or TRBV12-4 with TRBJ1-5; D remains ambiguous. V shed 5 bases and J shed 9 bases, with 14 bases lying between them. This CDR3 has 13 amino acids. The CDR3 DNA follows: TGTGCCAGCAGTGCTCGTCTTCTCGGGCCCCAGCATTTT. Encoded protein: CASSARLLGPQHF.

V gene TRBV3-1 combines with J gene TRBJ2-1; D call uncertain. CDR1 and CDR2 from the germline V gene are LGHDT and YNNKEL (reference sequence). The CDR3 totals 15 residues. V was pared by 8 bases and J by 2 bases, with 16 bases between. The CDR3 spells CASAWASTPYNEQFF. CDR3 nucleotides: TGTGCCAGCGCCTGGGCTTCGACTCCCTACAATGAGCAGTTCTTC.

The CDR3 region has the DNA TGCGCCAGCAGCCTAGCCGGGACGGAGAACACTGAAGCTTTCTTT. Translated, it gives CASSLAGTENTEAFF. The V and J genes are TRBV5-1 and TRBJ1-1, with a weak D call TRBD1 (5 bases). The CDR3 has 15 amino acids. CDR1 is SGHRS and CDR2 is YFSETQ in the germline V gene. V was cut by 4 bases and J by 1 base, with 14 bases left in between.

This clonotype was seen more than once but under ten times. The V gene is TRBV2, the J gene TRBJ2-7; the match to TRBD1 covers 7 bases. V trimming: 8 bases; J trimming: 5 bases; junction bases outside the gene matches: 12. Germline-derived CDR1 and CDR2 are SNHLY and FYNNEI. The CDR3 has 14 amino acids. The CDR3 region has the DNA TGTGCCAGCGGGAGACAGGGAACACTCAACGAGCAGTACTTC. This encodes CASGRQGTLNEQYF.

This sequence joins TRBV21-1 and TRBJ1-1; the listed D gene, TRBD1, was not tested against the DNA. TRBV21-1 is assigned pseudogene status. This CDR3 has 14 residues. In DNA, the CDR3 is TGTGCCAGCCTATTTCACAGGGAGAACACTGAAGCTTTCTTT. Translating gives CASLFHRENTEAFF.

The gene calls are TRBV13 and TRBJ2-5; 10 nucleotides match TRBD2. Gene TRBJ2-1 matches the end of the DNA better, so the J call may be wrong. The CDR3 runs 17 residues. Germline V gene sequence: CDR1 PRHDT, CDR2 FYEKMQ (reference sequence). CDR3: CASSSYLAGVTQETQFF. CDR3 nucleotide sequence: TGTGCCAGCAGCTCTTATCTAGCGGGAGTAACCCAAGAGACCCAGTTCTTC.

This rearrangement joins TRBV18 to TRBJ2-7; D is perhaps TRBD1 (6 bases). CDR3 size: 15 residues. The germline V gene encodes CDR1 KGHSH and CDR2 LQKENI. Trimming removed 3 bases from V and 0 bases from J, with 12 bases in between. CDR3 protein: CASSPRQASSYEQYF. CDR3 coding DNA: TGTGCCAGCTCACCCCGACAGGCCAGCTCCTACGAGCAGTACTTC.

This sequence joins TRBV19 and TRBJ2-5; 7 bases map to TRBD1. The J call is doubtful: the DNA matches TRBJ2-7 better. The CDR3 has 16 residues. Germline CDR1 reads LNHDA; CDR2 reads SQIVND (reference sequence). The CDR3 protein is CASSIDGTALAYEQYF. The CDR3 DNA follows: TGTGCCAGTAGTATAGACGGGACAGCGTTGGCCTACGAGCAGTACTTC.

This sequence joins TRBV3-1 and TRBJ2-5; TRBD1 might be the D (7 bases). TRBJ2-7 matches the DNA end more closely, so the J call is doubtful. The CDR3 spans 17 residues. Germline V gives CDR1 LGHDT, CDR2 YNNKEL (reference sequence). The CDR3 sequence: CASSRADFRTGGNEQYF. The CDR3 DNA is TGTGCCAGCAGCCGCGCCGACTTCCGGACAGGAGGGAACGAGCAGTACTTC.